This T cell receptor beta chain came from a study of radiotherapy plus CTLA-4 blockade in lung cancer. Study as a whole: Disease control was present in roughly 30% of patients, and objective responses in roughly 17%. Findings and limits, study-wide: Subsequent to radiotherapy plus ipilimumab, tumor-derived TCR clones underwent expansion in blood.

As concerns this clone: As yet, its antigen is unknown.

Profiled with immunoSEQ multiplex PCR; TCRdb holds only in-frame clones, not every one. The sample lists some 50,000 clones, roughly four fifths occurring once. V was pared by 5 bases and J by 5 bases, with 12 bases between. This CDR3 has 13 residues. Per the germline V gene, CDR1 is KGHSH and CDR2 is LQKENI. The starting material was peripheral blood, obtained from a patient treated with radiotherapy plus ipilimumab. The receptor's source is a human donor with non-small cell lung cancer who had stable disease on radiotherapy plus ipilimumab. The chain couples TRBV18 to TRBJ2-5; D gene unclear. CDR3 bases: TGTGCCAGCTCATCAACGGATATGGAGACCCAGTACTTC. This codes for CASSSTDMETQYF.